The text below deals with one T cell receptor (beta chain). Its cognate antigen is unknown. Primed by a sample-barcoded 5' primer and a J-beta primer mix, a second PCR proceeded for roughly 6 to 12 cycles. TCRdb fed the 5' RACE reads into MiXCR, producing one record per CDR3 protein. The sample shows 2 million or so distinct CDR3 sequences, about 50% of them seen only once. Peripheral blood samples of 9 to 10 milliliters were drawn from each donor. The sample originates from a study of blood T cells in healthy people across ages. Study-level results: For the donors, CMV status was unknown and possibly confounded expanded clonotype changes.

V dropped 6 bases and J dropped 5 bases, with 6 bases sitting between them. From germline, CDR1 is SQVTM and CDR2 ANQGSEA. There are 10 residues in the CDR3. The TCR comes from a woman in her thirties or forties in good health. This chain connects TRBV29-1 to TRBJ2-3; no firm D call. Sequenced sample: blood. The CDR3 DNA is TGCAGCGTGGCGGAAGATACGCAGTATTTT. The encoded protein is CSVAEDTQYF.